This T cell receptor beta chain was recovered during a study of blood T cell repertoires in COVID-19. Overall study: Samples representing acute and convalescent COVID-19 were sourced from the United States, Italy and Spain.

Measured with immunoSEQ multiplex PCR; TCRdb has only the in-frame clones, and not every one. The data contain under 100,000 clones, 90% of them singletons. The V and J ends lost 1 base and 2 bases respectively, with 14 bases between them. The germline gives CDR1 SGHVS, CDR2 FQNEAQ. CDR3 length equals 16 residues. This receptor was obtained from a man aged 45-60 years with acute or convalescent COVID-19. Sequencing was carried out using peripheral blood. The rearrangement links TRBV7-8 to TRBJ2-5, with a tentative D call TRBD1 (6 bases). The CDR3: CASSLVPGQKQETQYF. DNA for the CDR3: TGTGCCAGCAGCTTAGTACCGGGACAAAAACAAGAGACCCAGTACTTC.